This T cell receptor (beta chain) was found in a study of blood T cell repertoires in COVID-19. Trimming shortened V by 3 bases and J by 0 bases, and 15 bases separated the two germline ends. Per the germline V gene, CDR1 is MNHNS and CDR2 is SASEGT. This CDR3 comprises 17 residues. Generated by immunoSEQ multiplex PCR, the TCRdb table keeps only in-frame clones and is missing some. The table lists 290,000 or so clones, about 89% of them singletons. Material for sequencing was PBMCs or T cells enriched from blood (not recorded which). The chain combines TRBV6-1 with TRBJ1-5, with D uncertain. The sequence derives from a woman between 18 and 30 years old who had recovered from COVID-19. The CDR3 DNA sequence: TGTGCCAGCAGTGAGGAGTTTCAGCCGTATAGCAATCAGCCCCAGCATTTT. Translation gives CASSEEFQPYSNQPQHF.